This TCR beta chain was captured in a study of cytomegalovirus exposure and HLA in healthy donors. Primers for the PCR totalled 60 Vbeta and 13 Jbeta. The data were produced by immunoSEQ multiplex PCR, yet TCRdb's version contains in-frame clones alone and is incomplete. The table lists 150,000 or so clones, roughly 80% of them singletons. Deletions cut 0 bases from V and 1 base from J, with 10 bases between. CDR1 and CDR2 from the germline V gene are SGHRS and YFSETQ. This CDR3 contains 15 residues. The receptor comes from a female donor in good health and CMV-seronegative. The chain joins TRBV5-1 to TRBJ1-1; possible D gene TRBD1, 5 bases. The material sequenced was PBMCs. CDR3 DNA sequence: TGCGCCAGCAGCTTGGCTGGACAACAGAACACTGAAGCTTTCTTT. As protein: CASSLAGQQNTEAFF.